Shown below are 5 T cell receptor beta chains from a single sample sequenced in a study of a mutant IDH1 vaccine in newly diagnosed glioma. Their specific antigens are unknown. Time point given: week 11, during vaccination. All doses held 300 ug of mutant IDH1 20-mer peptide, with topical imiquimod. Clones were read by immunoSEQ multiplex PCR, and TCRdb kept only the in-frame ones, dropping some. The sample lists some 60,000 clones, 80% occurring once. This specimen consisted of PBMCs, obtained from a glioma patient whose treatment included an IDH1 peptide vaccine. These receptors originate from a man aged 50 to 59 with glioma.

CDR3 loop: CASSLLGSGAGELFF. The CDR3 DNA is TGTGCCAGCAGTTTACTGGGGTCAGGAGCCGGGGAGCTGTTTTTT. The chain employs TRBV27 and TRBJ2-2; D gene uncertain. Germline assignment: CDR1 MNHEY and CDR2 SMNVEV (reference sequence). The V and J ends lost 2 bases and 6 bases respectively, with 13 bases between them. The CDR3 consists of 15 residues.

This clone was counted a few times. The chain joins TRBV4-1 to TRBJ2-7; no clear D. Trimming took 4 bases from V and 4 from J, leaving 20 bases between them. The CDR3 covers 16 residues. Germline values: CDR1 MGHRA, CDR2 YSYEKL. As DNA, the CDR3 is TGCGCCAGCAGCCCCATTTTGCAGGCCCGAGATTACGAGCAGTACTTC. The encoded protein is CASSPILQARDYEQYF.

The genes are TRBV2 and TRBJ1-2; 9 bases line up with TRBD1. J gave up 4 bases and V 3 bases, and 6 bases lay outside the gene matches. The length of the CDR3 is 15 residues. Germline V CDR1 and CDR2: SNHLY, FYNNEI. The CDR3 here is CASSESGQGIYGYTF. Written as DNA, the CDR3 is TGTGCCAGCAGTGAGTCAGGACAGGGGATCTATGGCTACACCTTC.

The rearrangement links TRBV5-1 to TRBJ1-2; D possibly corresponds to TRBD1 (6 bases). The CDR3 runs to 14 residues. V lost 0 bases and J lost 6, with 12 bases in between. Germline V gene sequence: CDR1 SGHRS, CDR2 YFSETQ. In nucleotides, the CDR3 is TGCGCCAGCAGCTTGGCCGACTACAGGGATGGCTACACCTTC. Translating gives CASSLADYRDGYTF.

The table lists this clone with many counts. The chain combines TRBV19 with TRBJ1-1, with a weak D call TRBD1 (6 bases). The CDR3 length is 12 residues. From germline, CDR1 is LNHDA and CDR2 SQIVND (reference sequence). In DNA, the CDR3 is TGTGGCGTGGGGGGCCTGAACACTGAAGCTTTCTTT. It is translated as CGVGGLNTEAFF.